This T cell receptor beta chain was documented in a study of blood T cell repertoires in COVID-19. The overall study: The study drew acute and convalescent COVID-19 samples from the United States, Italy and Spain. The analysed material was cDNA or gDNA that came from T cells, B-cell-depleted T cells, or PBMCs.

Under the authors' procedure: Counts of nucleated cells, estimated from reference gene primer amplification, were obtained. The assay was immunoSEQ multiplex PCR, and TCRdb's table has in-frame clones only and misses some. That table is the source of V, J and clone size, and D and trimming were worked out from the DNA. This table has roughly 100,000 clones, around 80% appearing once. Per the germline V gene, CDR1 is GTSNPN and CDR2 is SVGIG (reference sequence). The CDR3 extends over 12 amino acids. Deletions cut 0 bases from V and 6 bases from J, with 7 bases between. The TCR sequence derives from an older woman with acute or convalescent COVID-19. The sequenced sample consisted of peripheral blood. The V and J genes are TRBV30 and TRBJ2-3; D gene uncertain. The CDR3 DNA reads TGTGCCTGGAGTGTAACCGAGGATACGCAGTATTTT. Translation gives CAWSVTEDTQYF.